Each of the 24 T cell receptor beta chains below was sequenced from the same sample in a study of post-analysis software for immune sequencing data. Antigen specificity for these receptors is unknown. Unique molecular identifiers tagged the TCR beta cDNA libraries. TCRdb reprocessed the PCR reads via MiXCR and lists one record per CDR3 protein. The sample yields around 700,000 distinct CDR3 sequences, 55% to 60% seen once. Findings of the study overall: Four to six TRBV segments (TRBV5-6, TRBV5-1 and TRBV20-1 among them) occurred more frequently in patients than in controls.

Sequenced sample: blood. These receptors all come from a girl under 10 years old with multiple sclerosis.

This clonotype was picked up a small number of times. The rearrangement joins TRBV12-5 to TRBJ2-5; D ambiguous. V lost 2 bases and J 4 bases, leaving 26 bases between the germline ends. The CDR3 has 19 amino acids. Germline assignment: CDR1 LGHNT and CDR2 FRNRAP. The CDR3 nucleotides are TGTGCTAGTGGTTTGTGGAGCCGGGCCTGTGAAAGGTTCGGAGAGACCCAGTACTTC. This sequence encodes CASGLWSRACERFGETQYF.

The V gene is TRBV20-1, the J gene TRBJ2-7; tentatively, D is TRBD2 (5 bases). V was cut by 3 bases and J by 1 base, with 13 bases left in between. Germline CDR1 and CDR2: DFQATT and SNEGSKA (reference sequence). The CDR3 has 14 residues. The CDR3, as DNA: TGCAGTGCTAGGGTTACGACTATTTCCTACGAGCAGTACTTC. This codes for CSARVTTISYEQYF.

V and J are TRBV6-2 or TRBV6-3 and TRBJ2-5; D perhaps matches TRBD1 (6 bases). The DNA end is more similar to TRBJ2-7, so the J call may be wrong. This CDR3 is 14 amino acids long. The V gene's germline CDR1 is MNHEY and CDR2 SVGEGT. CDR3 loop: CASKNSGTNYEQYF. The CDR3 DNA follows: TGTGCCAGCAAAAACTCAGGGACAAATTACGAGCAGTACTTC.

The J gene is TRBJ1-5, the V gene TRBV28; 7 nucleotides align to TRBD1. This CDR3 comprises 16 residues. In germline, CDR1 is MDHEN, CDR2 SYDVKM. Trimming took 2 bases from V and 0 from J; bases not matched to a gene: 4. CDR3 coding DNA: TGTGCCAGCAGTTTAGGGACAGTCTATAGCAATCAGCCCCAGCATTTT. Translation gives CASSLGTVYSNQPQHF.

The table lists this clonotype with a count of one. This rearrangement joins TRBV7-2 to TRBJ1-5, with D tentatively TRBD1 (5 bases). Trimming took 0 bases from V and 3 from J, leaving 12 bases between them. CDR3 length: 16 amino acids. Germline assignment: CDR1 SGHTA and CDR2 FQGNSA. The CDR3 bases are TGTGCCAGCAGCTTAGCACCCAGGGCGGACAATCAGCCCCAGCATTTT. Protein: CASSLAPRADNQPQHF.

This clonotype was seen only a few times. The J gene is TRBJ2-7, the V gene TRBV10-2; possible D gene TRBD2, 5 bases. Germline loops: CDR1 WSHSY, CDR2 SAAADI. V dropped 11 bases and J dropped 3 bases, with 20 bases sitting between them. The CDR3 runs 14 residues. The CDR3 reads CAASTKGVGYEQYF. CDR3 nucleotides: TGCGCCGCCTCGACGAAGGGAGTTGGCTACGAGCAGTACTTC.

The chain recombines TRBV20-1 with TRBJ1-2, with 7 bases that match TRBD1. This CDR3 region has 13 residues. The ends lost 5 bases at V and 3 bases at J; junction bases unmatched: 6. Per the germline V gene, CDR1 is DFQATT and CDR2 is SNEGSKA (reference sequence). This CDR3 reads CSAGGQEYYGYTF. In nucleotides, the CDR3 is TGCAGTGCTGGAGGACAGGAGTACTATGGCTACACCTTC.

V usage is TRBV6-2 or TRBV6-3 and J usage is TRBJ2-1, with TRBD2 matching 15 bases. This CDR3 comprises 16 residues. CDR1 is MNHEY and CDR2 is SVGEGT in the germline V gene. The junction had 9 bases not matched to a gene; V was cut back by 6 bases and J by 9 bases. In DNA form, the CDR3 reads TGTGCCAGCAGCCCGGGACTAGCGGGAGGCCAGGGTGAGCAGTTCTTC. Its protein is CASSPGLAGGQGEQFF.

This clonotype has a handful of counts. The chain is built from TRBV27 and TRBJ2-3, with D tentatively TRBD2 (5 bases). In germline, CDR1 is MNHEY, CDR2 SMNVEV (reference sequence). The V gene lost 8 bases and the J gene lost 6 bases, with 15 bases spanning the gap. The CDR3 runs to 13 residues. CDR3 residues: CASAHNGEDTQYF. CDR3 nucleotides: TGTGCCAGCGCCCACAATGGGGAGGATACGCAGTATTTT.

J is TRBJ1-2 and V is TRBV5-4; the D is unclear. The CDR3 is 14 amino acids. V lost 0 bases and J 5 bases, leaving 11 bases between the germline ends. The germline V gene encodes CDR1 SGHNT and CDR2 YYREEE (reference sequence). The CDR3, as DNA: TGTGCCAGCAGCTTGGTTCAGCCGGGATATGGCTACACCTTC. Protein sequence: CASSLVQPGYGYTF.

This clonotype was detected only a few times. The rearrangement joins TRBV7-2 to TRBJ1-4; D gene uncertain. The CDR3 spans 15 residues. Trimming pared 2 bases from V and 5 bases from J, leaving 12 bases between. Germline-derived CDR1 and CDR2 are SGHTA and FQGNSA. CDR3 nucleotide sequence: TGTGCCAGCAGCTTAAATGGGGAGATAAATGAAAAACTGTTTTTT. This codes for CASSLNGEINEKLFF. Filled out from reference TRBV7-2 and TRBJ1-4, the complete variable domain reads GAGVSQSPSNKVTEKGKDVELRCDPISGHTALYWYRQSLGQGLEFLIYFQGNSAPDKSGLPSDRFSAERTGGSVSTLTIQRTQQEDSAVYLCASSLNGEINEKLFFGSGTQLSVL.

The V and J genes are TRBV28 and TRBJ2-4, with 8 bases identical to TRBD1. The better agreement between TRBJ2-7 and the DNA end casts doubt on the J call. Looked up from germline, CDR1 is MDHEN and CDR2 is SYDVKM. The CDR3 has 15 residues. CDR3 DNA: TGTGCCAGCAGTTTAATAGGGGACAGGCATTACGAGCAGTACTTC. This gives the protein CASSLIGDRHYEQYF.

V gene TRBV6-5 combines with J gene TRBJ2-1; 9 positions agree with TRBD2. The CDR3 runs to 20 residues. In germline, CDR1 is MNHEY, CDR2 SVGAGI. Unmatched junction bases numbered 20, after V lost 5 bases and J lost 3 bases. The CDR3: CASSTQYLREGKFSYNEQFF. The DNA of the CDR3 is TGTGCCAGCAGTACCCAGTACTTGCGGGAGGGCAAGTTTAGCTACAATGAGCAGTTCTTC.

In its sample, this clonotype was seen once. The chain has TRBV19 and TRBJ2-5, with TRBD2 identical over 9 bases. The CDR3 is 15 amino acids. Losses at the gene ends were 3 bases for V and 2 bases for J; bases not matched to a gene: 4. Per the germline V gene, CDR1 is LNHDA and CDR2 is SQIVND (reference sequence). The CDR3 spells CASSILAGRQETQYF. CDR3 DNA sequence: TGTGCCAGTAGTATCCTAGCGGGACGTCAAGAGACCCAGTACTTC.

The chain employs TRBV7-2 and TRBJ2-3; TRBD2 aligns across 9 bases. Germline loops: CDR1 SGHTA, CDR2 FQGNSA. J lost 1 base, V lost 8 bases, and 7 bases had no gene match. The CDR3 is 15 residues long. CDR3 amino acids: CASLGRGGGTDTQYF. The CDR3 nucleotides are TGTGCCAGCCTTGGGCGGGGGGGAGGCACAGATACGCAGTATTTT. Using reference TRBV7-2 and TRBJ2-3 for the parts outside the CDR3, the full variable domain is GAGVSQSPSNKVTEKGKDVELRCDPISGHTALYWYRQSLGQGLEFLIYFQGNSAPDKSGLPSDRFSAERTGGSVSTLTIQRTQQEDSAVYLCASLGRGGGTDTQYFGPGTRLTVL.

The V gene is TRBV5-1, the J gene TRBJ2-7, with D possibly matching TRBD1 (6 bases). CDR1 and CDR2 from the germline V gene are SGHRS and YFSETQ. The CDR3 is made up of 16 amino acids. V lost 4 bases and J 6 bases, leaving 23 bases between the germline ends. The chain's CDR3 is CASSPRTDPPNCEQYF. CDR3 DNA: TGCGCCAGCAGCCCCCGGACAGACCCTCCGAATTGCGAGCAGTACTTC.

V gene TRBV24-1 combines with J gene TRBJ2-1, with D maybe TRBD2 (6 bases). Germline values: CDR1 KGHDR, CDR2 SFDVKD. V lost 3 bases and J lost 0, with 17 bases in between. The CDR3 extends over 18 amino acids. CDR3 sequence reads: CATSDNLRTGSSYNEQFF. The CDR3 DNA is TGTGCCACCAGTGATAACTTGCGGACCGGGAGCTCCTACAATGAGCAGTTCTTC.

This clonotype was seen only a few times. The chain uses TRBV19 and TRBJ2-1, with D unclear. The CDR3 runs to 12 residues. Trimming cost V 5 bases and J 6 bases, with 8 bases left between them. The germline V gene encodes CDR1 LNHDA and CDR2 SQIVND (reference sequence). CDR3 nucleotides: TGTGCCAGTAGTGGGCCAAGCAATGAGCAGTTCTTC. Its protein product is CASSGPSNEQFF.

The chain uses TRBV18 and TRBJ2-5, with 9 bases fitting TRBD2. Germline assignment: CDR1 KGHSH and CDR2 LQKENI. With V trimmed by 3 bases and J by 1 base, 6 bases remained unmatched. CDR3 length equals 16 residues. The CDR3: CASSPLGSGGQETQYF. CDR3 nucleotides: TGTGCCAGCTCACCGTTGGGTAGCGGGGGCCAAGAGACCCAGTACTTC.

About this clonotype itself: The junction does not match germline at one end; this may be a read error. The chain joins TRBV20-1 to TRBJ2-7, with D unresolved. CDR1 DFQATT and CDR2 SNEGSKA come from the germline V gene (reference sequence). The CDR3 is made up of 14 amino acids. The CDR3: CSARDVGRAYGQYF. The CDR3, as DNA: TGCAGTGCTAGAGATGTTGGCCGAGCCTACGGGCAGTACTTC.

The chain joins TRBV6-6 to TRBJ2-7; perhaps D is TRBD1 or TRBD2 (6 bases each). The DNA end is a closer match to TRBJ2-5, so the J assignment may be wrong. Germline CDR1 and CDR2: MNHNY and SVGAGI (reference sequence). This CDR3 region has 17 residues. Here the CDR3 reads CASSYSSRAGGEETQYF. The CDR3 bases are TGTGCCAGCAGTTACTCGTCTAGGGCCGGGGGCGAAGAGACCCAGTACTTC.

A few counts support this clonotype. V and J are TRBV9 and TRBJ2-3; the D is unclear. The CDR3 contains 15 residues. V lost 0 bases and J 0 bases, leaving 8 bases between the germline ends. Germline CDR1 and CDR2: SGDLS and YYNGEE. The CDR3 nucleotides are TGTGCCAGCAGCGTAGGAGTAACTAGCACAGATACGCAGTATTTT. Translated, it gives CASSVGVTSTDTQYF.

The V and J genes are TRBV12-3 or TRBV12-4 and TRBJ1-5; a possible D gene is TRBD1 (5 bases). The CDR3 has 14 amino acids. Between the trimmed V and J ends, which lost 5 bases and 6 bases, there was a span of 14 bases. In DNA, the CDR3 is TGTGCCAGCAGTGTGGGGCAGGGACCTCAGCCCCAGCATTTT. It translates to CASSVGQGPQPQHF.

This chain joins TRBV10-3 and TRBJ2-1; 9 positions match TRBD2. J lost 3 bases, V lost 6 bases, and 6 bases had no gene match. CDR3 length: 15 amino acids. Germline V gene sequence: CDR1 ENHRY, CDR2 SYGVKD. The DNA for the CDR3 is TGTGCCATCAGGAAAGCGGGGGGATTCTACAATGAGCAGTTCTTC. It codes for CAIRKAGGFYNEQFF.